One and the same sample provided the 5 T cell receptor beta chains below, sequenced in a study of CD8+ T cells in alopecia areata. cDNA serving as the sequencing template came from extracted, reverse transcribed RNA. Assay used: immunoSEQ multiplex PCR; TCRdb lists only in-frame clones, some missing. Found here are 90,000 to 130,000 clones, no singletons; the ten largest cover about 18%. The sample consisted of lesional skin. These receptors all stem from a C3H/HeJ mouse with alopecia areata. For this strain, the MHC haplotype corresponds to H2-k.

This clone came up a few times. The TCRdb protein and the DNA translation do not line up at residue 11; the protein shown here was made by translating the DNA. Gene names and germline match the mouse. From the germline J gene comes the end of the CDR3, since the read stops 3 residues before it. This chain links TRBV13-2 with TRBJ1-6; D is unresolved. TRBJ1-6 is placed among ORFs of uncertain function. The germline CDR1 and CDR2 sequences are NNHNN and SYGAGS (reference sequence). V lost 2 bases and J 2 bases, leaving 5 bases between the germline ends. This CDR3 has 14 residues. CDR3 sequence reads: CASGEQPYNSPLYF. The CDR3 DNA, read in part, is TGTGCCAGCGGTGAGCAGCCCTATAATTCGCCC.

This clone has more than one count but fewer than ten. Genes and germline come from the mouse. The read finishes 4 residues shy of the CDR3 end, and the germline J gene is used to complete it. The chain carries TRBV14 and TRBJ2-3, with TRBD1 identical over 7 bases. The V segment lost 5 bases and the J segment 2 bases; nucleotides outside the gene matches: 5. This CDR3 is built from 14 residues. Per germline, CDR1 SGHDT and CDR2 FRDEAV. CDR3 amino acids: CASSPGTAAETLYF. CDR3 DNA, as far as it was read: TGTGCCAGCAGCCCGGGGACAGCTGCAGAA.

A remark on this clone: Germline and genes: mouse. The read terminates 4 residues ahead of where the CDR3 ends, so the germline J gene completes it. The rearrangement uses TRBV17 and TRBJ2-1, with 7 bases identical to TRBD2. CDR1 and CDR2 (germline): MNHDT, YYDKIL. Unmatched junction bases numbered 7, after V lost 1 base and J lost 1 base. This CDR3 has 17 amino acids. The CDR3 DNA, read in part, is TGTGCTAGCAGTAGAGGAGGAGACTGGGTCAACTATGCT. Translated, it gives CASSRGGDWVNYA. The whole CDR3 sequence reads CASSRGGDWVNYAEQFF.

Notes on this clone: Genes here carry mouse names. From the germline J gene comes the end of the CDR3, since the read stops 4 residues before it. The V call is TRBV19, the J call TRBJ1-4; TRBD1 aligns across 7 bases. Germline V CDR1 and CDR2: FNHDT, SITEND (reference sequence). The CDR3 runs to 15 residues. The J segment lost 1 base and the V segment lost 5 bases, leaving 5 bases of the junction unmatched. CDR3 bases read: TGTGCCAGCAGCCGGGGACAGAATTCCAACGAA. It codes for CASSRGQNSNE. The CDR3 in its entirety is CASSRGQNSNERLFF.

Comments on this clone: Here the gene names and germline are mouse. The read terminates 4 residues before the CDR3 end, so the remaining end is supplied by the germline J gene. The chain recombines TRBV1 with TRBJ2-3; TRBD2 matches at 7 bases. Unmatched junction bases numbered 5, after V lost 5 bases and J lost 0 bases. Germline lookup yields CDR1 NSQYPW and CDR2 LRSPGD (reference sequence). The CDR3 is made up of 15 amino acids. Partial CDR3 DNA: TGCACCTGCAGTCCCGCCTGGGGGAGTGCAGAA. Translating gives CTCSPAWGSAE. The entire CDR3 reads CTCSPAWGSAETLYF.